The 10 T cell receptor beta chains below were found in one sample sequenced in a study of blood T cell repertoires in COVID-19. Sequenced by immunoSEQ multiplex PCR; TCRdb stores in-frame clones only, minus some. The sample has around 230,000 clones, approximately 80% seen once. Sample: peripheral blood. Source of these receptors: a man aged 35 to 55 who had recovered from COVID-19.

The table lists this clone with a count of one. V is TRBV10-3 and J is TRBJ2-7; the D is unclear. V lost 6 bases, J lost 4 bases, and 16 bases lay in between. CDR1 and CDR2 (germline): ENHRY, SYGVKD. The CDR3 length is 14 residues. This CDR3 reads CAISDNLMGYEQYF. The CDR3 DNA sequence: TGTGCCATCAGCGACAATTTAATGGGTTACGAGCAGTACTTC.

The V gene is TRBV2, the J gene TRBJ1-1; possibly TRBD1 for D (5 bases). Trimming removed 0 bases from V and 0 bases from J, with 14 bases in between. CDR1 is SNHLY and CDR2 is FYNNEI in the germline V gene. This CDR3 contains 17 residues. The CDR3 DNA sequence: TGTGCCAGCAGTGAAGCGCTTCTAGGACACATGAACACTGAAGCTTTCTTT. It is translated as CASSEALLGHMNTEAFF.

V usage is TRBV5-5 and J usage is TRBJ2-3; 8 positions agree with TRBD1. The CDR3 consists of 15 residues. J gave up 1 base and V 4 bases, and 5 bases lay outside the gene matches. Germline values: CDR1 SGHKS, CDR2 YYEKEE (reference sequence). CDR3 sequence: CASSRPGQGTDTQYF. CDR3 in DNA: TGTGCCAGCAGCCGACCGGGACAGGGCACAGATACGCAGTATTTT.

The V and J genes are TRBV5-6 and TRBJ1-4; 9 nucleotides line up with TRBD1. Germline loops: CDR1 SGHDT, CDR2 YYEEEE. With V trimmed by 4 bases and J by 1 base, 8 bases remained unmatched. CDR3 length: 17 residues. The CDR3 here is CASSKAGTGRTNEKLFF. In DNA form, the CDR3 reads TGTGCCAGCAGCAAAGCCGGGACAGGGAGAACTAATGAAAAACTGTTTTTT. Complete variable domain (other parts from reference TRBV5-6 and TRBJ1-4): DAGVTQSPTHLIKTRGQQVTLRCSPKSGHDTVSWYQQALGQGPQFIFQYYEEEERQRGNFPDRFSGHQFPNYSSELNVNALLLGDSALYLCASSKAGTGRTNEKLFFGSGTQLSVL.

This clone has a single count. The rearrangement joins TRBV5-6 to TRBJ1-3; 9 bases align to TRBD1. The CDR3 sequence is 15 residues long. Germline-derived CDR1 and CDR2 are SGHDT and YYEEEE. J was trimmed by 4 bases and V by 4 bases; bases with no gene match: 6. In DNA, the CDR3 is TGTGCCAGCAGCAAGAGGACAGGGGCCGGAAACACCATATATTTT. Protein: CASSKRTGAGNTIYF.

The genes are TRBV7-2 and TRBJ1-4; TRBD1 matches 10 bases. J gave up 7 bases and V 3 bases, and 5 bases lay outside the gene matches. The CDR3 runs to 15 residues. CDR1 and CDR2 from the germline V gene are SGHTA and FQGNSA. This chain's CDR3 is CASSFRQGAGEKLFF. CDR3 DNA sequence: TGTGCCAGCAGCTTCAGACAGGGGGCAGGTGAAAAACTGTTTTTT. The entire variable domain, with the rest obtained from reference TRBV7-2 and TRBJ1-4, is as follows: GAGVSQSPSNKVTEKGKDVELRCDPISGHTALYWYRQSLGQGLEFLIYFQGNSAPDKSGLPSDRFSAERTGGSVSTLTIQRTQQEDSAVYLCASSFRQGAGEKLFFGSGTQLSVL.

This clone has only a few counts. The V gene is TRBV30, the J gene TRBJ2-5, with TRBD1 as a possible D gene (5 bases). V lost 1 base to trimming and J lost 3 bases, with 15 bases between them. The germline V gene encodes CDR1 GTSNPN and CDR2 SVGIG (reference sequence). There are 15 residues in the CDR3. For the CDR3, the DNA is TGTGCCTGGAGTGACATGACAGTCGCCAAAGAGACCCAGTACTTC. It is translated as CAWSDMTVAKETQYF.

The CDR3 DNA is TGTGCCAGTAGTACAGGCACTAATGAAAAACTGTTTTTT. This codes for CASSTGTNEKLFF. The rearrangement uses TRBV19 and TRBJ1-4; no definite D call. Trimming took 4 bases from V and 2 from J, leaving 5 bases between them. The CDR3 length is 13 residues. CDR1 is LNHDA, CDR2 SQIVND, per germline (reference sequence).

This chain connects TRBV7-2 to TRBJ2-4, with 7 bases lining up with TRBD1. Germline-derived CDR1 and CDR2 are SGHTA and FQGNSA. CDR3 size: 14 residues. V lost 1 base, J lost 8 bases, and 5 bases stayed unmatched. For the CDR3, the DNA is TGTGCCAGCAGCTTAGAGGCAGACAGGGACATTCAGTACTTC. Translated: CASSLEADRDIQYF.

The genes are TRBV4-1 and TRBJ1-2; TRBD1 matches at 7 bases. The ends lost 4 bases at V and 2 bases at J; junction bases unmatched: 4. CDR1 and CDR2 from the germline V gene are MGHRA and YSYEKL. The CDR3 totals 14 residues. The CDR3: CASSPRGQNYGYTF. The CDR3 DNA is TGCGCCAGCAGCCCAAGGGGACAGAACTATGGCTACACCTTC.